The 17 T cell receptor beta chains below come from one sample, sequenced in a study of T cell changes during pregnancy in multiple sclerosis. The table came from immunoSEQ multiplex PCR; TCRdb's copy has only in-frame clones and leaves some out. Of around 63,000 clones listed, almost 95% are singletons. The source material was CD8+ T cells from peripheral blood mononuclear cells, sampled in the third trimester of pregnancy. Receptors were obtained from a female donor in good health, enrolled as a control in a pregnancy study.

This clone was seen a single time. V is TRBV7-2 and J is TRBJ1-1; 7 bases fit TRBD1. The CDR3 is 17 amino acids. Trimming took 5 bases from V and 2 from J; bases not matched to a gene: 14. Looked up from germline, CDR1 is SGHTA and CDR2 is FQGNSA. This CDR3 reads CASSPGTAYMSNTEAFF. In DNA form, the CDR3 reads TGTGCCAGCAGCCCCGGGACAGCGTACATGAGCAACACTGAAGCTTTCTTT.

DNA for the CDR3: TGTGCCTGGGTAATCTCTCCTAGGGCTTTCTTT. Its translation is CAWVISPRAFF. The chain has TRBV30 and TRBJ1-1; D not resolved. Germline CDR1 and CDR2: GTSNPN and SVGIG (reference sequence). Trimming shortened V by 5 bases and J by 11 bases, and 15 bases separated the two germline ends. This CDR3 has 11 residues.

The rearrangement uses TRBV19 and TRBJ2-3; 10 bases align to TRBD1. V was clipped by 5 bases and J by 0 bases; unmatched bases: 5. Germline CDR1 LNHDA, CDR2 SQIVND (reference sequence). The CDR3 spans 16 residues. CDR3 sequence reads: CASSQLTGGSTDTQYF. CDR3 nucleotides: TGTGCCAGTAGTCAACTGACAGGGGGCAGCACAGATACGCAGTATTTT.

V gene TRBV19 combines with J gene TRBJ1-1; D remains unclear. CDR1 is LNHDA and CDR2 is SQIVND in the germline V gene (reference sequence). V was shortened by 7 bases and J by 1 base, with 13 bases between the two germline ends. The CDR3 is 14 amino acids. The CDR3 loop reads CASIHRRENTEAFF. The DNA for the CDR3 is TGTGCCAGTATCCACCGACGGGAGAACACTGAAGCTTTCTTT.

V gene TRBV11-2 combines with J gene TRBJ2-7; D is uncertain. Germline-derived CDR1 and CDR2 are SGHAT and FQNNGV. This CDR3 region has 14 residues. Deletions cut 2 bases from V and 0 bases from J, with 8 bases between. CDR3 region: CASSLYGPSYEQYF. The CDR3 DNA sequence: TGTGCCAGCAGCTTATATGGCCCCTCCTACGAGCAGTACTTC.

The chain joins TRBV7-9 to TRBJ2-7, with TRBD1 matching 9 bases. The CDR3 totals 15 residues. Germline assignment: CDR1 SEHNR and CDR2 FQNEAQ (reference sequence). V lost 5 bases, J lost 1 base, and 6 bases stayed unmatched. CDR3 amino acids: CASSPDRGDSYEQYF. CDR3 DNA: TGTGCCAGCAGCCCCGACAGGGGGGATTCCTACGAGCAGTACTTC.

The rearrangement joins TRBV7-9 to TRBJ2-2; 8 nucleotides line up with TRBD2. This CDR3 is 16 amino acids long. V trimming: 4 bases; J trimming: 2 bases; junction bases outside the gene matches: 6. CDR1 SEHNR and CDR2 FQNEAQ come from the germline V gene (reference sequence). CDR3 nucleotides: TGTGCCAGCAGCTCTGAAGCGGGGGTTAACACCGGGGAGCTGTTTTTT. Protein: CASSSEAGVNTGELFF.

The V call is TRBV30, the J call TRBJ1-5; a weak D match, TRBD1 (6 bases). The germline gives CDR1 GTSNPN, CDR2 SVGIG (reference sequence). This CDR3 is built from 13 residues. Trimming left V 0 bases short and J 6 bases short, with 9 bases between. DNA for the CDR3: TGTGCCTGGAGTGTAGGGGGTGGTCAGCCCCAGCATTTT. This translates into CAWSVGGGQPQHF.

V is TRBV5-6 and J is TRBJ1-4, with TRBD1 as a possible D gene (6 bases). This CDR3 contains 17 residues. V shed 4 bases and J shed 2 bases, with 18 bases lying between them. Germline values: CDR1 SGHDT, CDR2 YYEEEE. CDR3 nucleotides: TGTGCCAGCAGCACCCGGACCTGGGGGCCTACTAATGAAAAACTGTTTTTT. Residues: CASSTRTWGPTNEKLFF. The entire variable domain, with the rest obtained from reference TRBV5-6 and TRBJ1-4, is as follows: DAGVTQSPTHLIKTRGQQVTLRCSPKSGHDTVSWYQQALGQGPQFIFQYYEEEERQRGNFPDRFSGHQFPNYSSELNVNALLLGDSALYLCASSTRTWGPTNEKLFFGSGTQLSVL.

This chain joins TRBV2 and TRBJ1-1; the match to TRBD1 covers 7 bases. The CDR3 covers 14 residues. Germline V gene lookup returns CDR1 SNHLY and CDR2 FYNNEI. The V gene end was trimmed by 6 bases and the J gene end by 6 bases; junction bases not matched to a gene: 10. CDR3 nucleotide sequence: TGTGCCAGCAGGGCGACAGGGAAGGCGCCTGAAGCTTTCTTT. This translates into CASRATGKAPEAFF.

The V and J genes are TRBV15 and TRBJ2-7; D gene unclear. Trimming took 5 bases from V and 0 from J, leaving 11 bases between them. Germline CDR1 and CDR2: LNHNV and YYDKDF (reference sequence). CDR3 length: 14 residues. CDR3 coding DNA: TGTGCCACCAGCGCCTCGTCCAGCTCCTACGAGCAGTACTTC. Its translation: CATSASSSSYEQYF.

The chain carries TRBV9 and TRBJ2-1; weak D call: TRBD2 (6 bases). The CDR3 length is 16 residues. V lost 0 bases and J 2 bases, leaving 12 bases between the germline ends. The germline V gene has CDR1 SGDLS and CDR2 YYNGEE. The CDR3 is CASSVEGGAAYNEQFF. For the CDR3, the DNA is TGTGCCAGCAGCGTAGAAGGCGGGGCCGCCTACAATGAGCAGTTCTTC.

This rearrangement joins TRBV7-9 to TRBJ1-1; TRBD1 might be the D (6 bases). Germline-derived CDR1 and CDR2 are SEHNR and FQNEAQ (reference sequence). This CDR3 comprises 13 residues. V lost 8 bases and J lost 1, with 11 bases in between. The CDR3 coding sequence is TGTGCCAGCTATTCAGGGGCGAACACTGAAGCTTTCTTT. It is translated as CASYSGANTEAFF.

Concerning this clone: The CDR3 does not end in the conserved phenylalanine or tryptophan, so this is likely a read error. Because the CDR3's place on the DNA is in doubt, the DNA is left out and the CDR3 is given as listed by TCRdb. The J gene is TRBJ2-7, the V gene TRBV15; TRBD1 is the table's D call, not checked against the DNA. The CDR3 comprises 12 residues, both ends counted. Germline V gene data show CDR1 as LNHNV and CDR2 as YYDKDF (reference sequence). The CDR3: CATSRDWDRGRL.

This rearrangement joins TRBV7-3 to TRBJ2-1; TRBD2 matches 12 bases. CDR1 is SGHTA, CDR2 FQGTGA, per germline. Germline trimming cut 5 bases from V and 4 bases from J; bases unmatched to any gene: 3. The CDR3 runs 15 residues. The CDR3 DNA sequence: TGTGCCAGCAGCGTTCTAGCGGGGGGGTACAATGAGCAGTTCTTC. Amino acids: CASSVLAGGYNEQFF.

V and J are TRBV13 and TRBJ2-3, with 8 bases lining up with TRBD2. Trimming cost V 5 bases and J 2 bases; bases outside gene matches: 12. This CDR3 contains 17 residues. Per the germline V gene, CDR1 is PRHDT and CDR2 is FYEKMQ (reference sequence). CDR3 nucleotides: TGTGCCAGCAGCACCTCGTTGGGCGGGGGGACCACAGATACGCAGTATTTT. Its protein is CASSTSLGGGTTDTQYF.

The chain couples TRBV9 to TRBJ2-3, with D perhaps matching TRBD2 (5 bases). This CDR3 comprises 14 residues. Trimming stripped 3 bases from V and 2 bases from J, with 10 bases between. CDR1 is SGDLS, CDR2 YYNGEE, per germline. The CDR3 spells CASSADSNTDTQYF. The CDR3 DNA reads TGTGCCAGCAGCGCGGACTCCAACACAGATACGCAGTATTTT.